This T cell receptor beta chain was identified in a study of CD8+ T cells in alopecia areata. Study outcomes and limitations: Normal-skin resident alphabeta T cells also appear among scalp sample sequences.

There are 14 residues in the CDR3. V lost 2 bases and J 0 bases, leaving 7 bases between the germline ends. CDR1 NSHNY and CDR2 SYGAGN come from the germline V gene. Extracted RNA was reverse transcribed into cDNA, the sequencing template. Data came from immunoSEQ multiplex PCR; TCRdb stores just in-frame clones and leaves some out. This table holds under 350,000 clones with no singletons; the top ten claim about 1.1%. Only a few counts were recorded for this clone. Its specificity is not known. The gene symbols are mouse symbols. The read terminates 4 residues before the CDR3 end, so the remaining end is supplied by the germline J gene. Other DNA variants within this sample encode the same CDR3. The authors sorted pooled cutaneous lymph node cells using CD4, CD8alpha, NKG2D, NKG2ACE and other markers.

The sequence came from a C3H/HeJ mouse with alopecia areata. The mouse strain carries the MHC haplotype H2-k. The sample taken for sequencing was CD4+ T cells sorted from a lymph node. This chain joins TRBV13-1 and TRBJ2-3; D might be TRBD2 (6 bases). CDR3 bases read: TGTGCCAGCAGTGAGACTGGCAGTGCAGAA. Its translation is CASSETGSAE. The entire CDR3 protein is CASSETGSAETLYF.